The source of this T cell receptor (beta chain) is a study of identifying expanded T cells in peripheral blood. Points from the study as a whole: Clone count variance between roughly 2-week samples rose with total template count. Technical replicates showed around 1.2 changed clones; approximately 2 weeks about 16.4; four weeks 19.

Healthy donors had no documented immune events, such as infections, while sampled. The CDR3 has 15 residues. Germline trimming cut 0 bases from V and 7 bases from J; bases unmatched to any gene: 5. Germline loops: CDR1 LNHNV, CDR2 YYDKDF (reference sequence). Profiled with immunoSEQ multiplex PCR; TCRdb holds only in-frame clones, not every one. The sample yields tens of thousands of clones, 84% seen once. In the case of this clone: Its target is unknown.

Sequencing was performed on blood. The chain carries TRBV15 and TRBJ1-2, with 10 bases fitting TRBD1. The receptor was isolated from a person between 18 and 70 years old in good health. CDR3 in amino acids: CATSREGTGDSGYTF. The CDR3 DNA follows: TGTGCCACCAGCAGAGAAGGGACAGGGGATAGTGGCTACACCTTC.